Listed below are T cell receptor beta chains from one sample, sequenced in a study of T cell responses to AZD1222 COVID-19 vaccine. Clones were sequenced by immunoSEQ multiplex PCR, and TCRdb holds only the in-frame ones, with some missing. The table shows 90,000 to 120,000 clones, with approximately 91% occurring only once. The input for sequencing was peripheral blood, taken on day 0 of AZD1222 vaccination. The receptor set was obtained from an adult in good health. The CDR3 runs from the conserved cysteine through the conserved F or W. Each record gives: V gene, D gene, clone size, J gene, CDR3 protein, CDR3 DNA. The D gene is left open where the match is weak. Expanded clones get a size class; other rows say once, few or many, or leave the size out.

v_gene: TRBV5-3
d_gene: NA
abundance: NA
j_gene: TRBJ2-4
CDR3aa: CARSFVRERNIQYF
CDR3nt: TGTGCCAGAAGCTTCGTCAGGGAAAGAAACATTCAGTACTTC

v_gene: TRBV23-1
d_gene: TRBD1
abundance: NA
j_gene: TRBJ2-2
CDR3aa: CASSAYSKPGQGARNTGELFF
CDR3nt: TGCGCCAGCAGCGCGTACTCTAAACCGGGACAGGGGGCGCGGAACACCGGGGAGCTGTTTTTT

v_gene: TRBV9
d_gene: NA
abundance: NA
j_gene: TRBJ2-3
CDR3aa: CASSLFGATDTQYF
CDR3nt: TGTGCCAGCAGCTTGTTCGGGGCCACAGATACGCAGTATTTT

v_gene: TRBV27
d_gene: NA
abundance: NA
j_gene: TRBJ1-2
CDR3aa: CASSSTDRSSGYTF
CDR3nt: TGTGCCAGCAGTTCGACCGACAGGTCAAGTGGCTACACCTTC

v_gene: TRBV11-2
d_gene: TRBD1
abundance: NA
j_gene: TRBJ2-7
CDR3aa: CASSPTGTGTYEQYF
CDR3nt: TGTGCCAGCAGCCCAACCGGGACAGGGACTTACGAGCAGTACTTC

v_gene: TRBV7-9
d_gene: NA
abundance: NA
j_gene: TRBJ1-3
CDR3aa: CASSFPWTLSGQPGNTIYF
CDR3nt: TGTGCCAGCAGCTTTCCTTGGACGCTCTCCGGGCAACCTGGAAACACCATATATTTT

v_gene: TRBV9
d_gene: NA
abundance: once
j_gene: TRBJ1-1
CDR3aa: CASSAKQGGNEAFF
CDR3nt: TGTGCCAGCAGCGCAAAACAGGGAGGAAATGAAGCTTTCTTT

v_gene: TRBV11-2
d_gene: NA
abundance: NA
j_gene: TRBJ1-4
CDR3aa: CASSLVINEKLFF
CDR3nt: TGTGCCAGCAGCTTAGTTATTAATGAAAAACTGTTTTTT

v_gene: TRBV9
d_gene: NA
abundance: NA
j_gene: TRBJ1-2
CDR3aa: CASSDRTDQNENYGYTF
CDR3nt: TGTGCCAGCAGCGACAGGACAGACCAAAATGAGAACTATGGCTACACCTTC

v_gene: TRBV4-1
d_gene: NA
abundance: NA
j_gene: TRBJ1-1
CDR3aa: CASSQEYRTEAFF
CDR3nt: TGCGCCAGCAGCCAAGAGTACAGGACTGAAGCTTTCTTT